This TCR beta chain is drawn from a study of blood T cell repertoires in COVID-19. Study-level information: The United States, Italy and Spain provided the acute and convalescent COVID-19 samples. Sample material is recorded as cDNA or gDNA derived from T cells, B-cell-depleted T cells, or PBMCs.

The germline V gene encodes CDR1 LGHNA and CDR2 YSLEER. This CDR3 has 14 amino acids. V dropped 0 bases and J dropped 4; count of bases not matched to a gene: 1. Original processing methods: Reference gene primer amplification yielded estimated nucleated cell counts. This table comes from immunoSEQ multiplex PCR, and its TCRdb copy is limited to in-frame clones, with some not included. Clone size and the V and J calls come from that table; the DNA yielded D and trimming. The sample lists more than 65,000 clones, about four fifths occurring once. The J gene is TRBJ2-5, the V gene TRBV4-3, with TRBD2 identical over 8 bases. The source is an older woman with acute or convalescent COVID-19. Specimen: peripheral blood. The CDR3 loop is CASSQEGLVETQYF. DNA of the CDR3: TGCGCCAGCAGCCAAGAGGGACTAGTAGAGACCCAGTACTTC.